Below, 23 T cell receptor beta chains from the same sample are listed, as sequenced in a study of CD8+ T cells in alopecia areata. The sample's treatment: oral pan-JAK inhibitor, 5-10 mg twice daily. Isolated RNA was reverse transcribed into cDNA used as the sequencing template. Sequencing used immunoSEQ multiplex PCR; TCRdb keeps in-frame clones, though not all of them. The top ten hold 0.75% to 0.95% of the sample, which has about 160,000 clones, approximately 65% seen once. Material: CD4+ T cells sorted from blood, obtained at week 4, from a patient treated with tofacitinib. Receptors were obtained from a human donor with alopecia areata.

The rearrangement links TRBV4-2 to TRBJ2-2; 7 bases match TRBD2. The germline gives CDR1 LGHNA, CDR2 YNFKEQ. CDR3 length: 17 amino acids. J gave up 4 bases and V 1 base, and 9 bases lay outside the gene matches. CDR3 bases: TGTGCCAGCAGCCAAGGTTTTGCTAGCGGCTCCACCGGGGAGCTGTTTTTT. Amino acids: CASSQGFASGSTGELFF.

This clone was seen only once. The chain carries TRBV5-1 and TRBJ2-7, with TRBD1 identical over 8 bases. This CDR3 has 14 amino acids. J lost 1 base, V lost 4 bases, and 4 bases had no gene match. Germline values: CDR1 SGHRS, CDR2 YFSETQ. The CDR3 protein is CASSLRQGSYEQYF. For the CDR3, the DNA is TGCGCCAGCAGCCTTCGACAGGGGTCCTACGAGCAGTACTTC.

This rearrangement joins TRBV9 to TRBJ2-5; 7 bases agree with TRBD2. The CDR3 sequence is 13 residues long. CDR1 is SGDLS, CDR2 YYNGEE, per germline. V gave up 3 bases and J gave up 7 bases; unmatched junction bases: 6. The CDR3 DNA reads TGTGCCAGCAGCGCGGGGACTACCAGGACCCAGTACTTC. Encoded protein: CASSAGTTRTQYF.

CDR3 amino acids: CASSLGAMGNQPQHF. CDR3 DNA: TGTGCCAGCAGCTTAGGGGCGATGGGCAATCAGCCCCAGCATTTT. The V call is TRBV7-2, the J call TRBJ1-5; D remains unclear. In germline, CDR1 is SGHTA, CDR2 FQGNSA. V gave up 1 base and J gave up 2 bases, with 9 bases separating them. This CDR3 has 15 amino acids.

The chain combines TRBV2 with TRBJ1-4; unclear D gene. The germline gives CDR1 SNHLY, CDR2 FYNNEI. V shed 6 bases and J shed 0 bases, with 8 bases lying between them. The CDR3 length is 14 residues. The CDR3 protein is CASRTTATNEKLFF. The CDR3 region has the DNA TGTGCCAGCAGAACGACTGCAACTAATGAAAAACTGTTTTTT.

The genes are TRBV7-9 and TRBJ1-1; D gene ambiguous. Between the trimmed V and J ends, which lost 5 bases and 2 bases, there was a span of 15 bases. The CDR3 is 15 residues long. Germline V lookup: CDR1 SEHNR, CDR2 FQNEAQ (reference sequence). The CDR3, as DNA: TGTGCCAGCAGCCACGCGACTGTACGTAACACTGAAGCTTTCTTT. Translation gives CASSHATVRNTEAFF.

The chain couples TRBV15 to TRBJ2-5; a weak D match, TRBD1 (5 bases). The CDR3 length is 14 residues. Germline assignment: CDR1 LNHNV and CDR2 YYDKDF (reference sequence). The ends were cut back, 5 bases at V and 0 bases at J, with 10 bases in the middle. CDR3 in amino acids: CATSPRQNQETQYF. The CDR3 DNA reads as TGTGCCACCAGCCCCCGACAGAACCAAGAGACCCAGTACTTC.

The rearrangement uses TRBV7-8 and TRBJ2-3; 16 bases line up with TRBD2. Germline CDR1 is SGHVS and CDR2 is FQNEAQ. V gave up 7 bases and J gave up 5 bases; unmatched junction bases: 9. There are 17 residues in the CDR3. CDR3 region: CASTGTSGGAVLDTQYF. DNA of the CDR3: TGTGCCAGCACCGGGACTAGCGGGGGGGCCGTCCTAGATACGCAGTATTTT.

In its sample, this clone was seen once. This chain uses TRBV5-6 with TRBJ1-6; possibly TRBD1 for D (5 bases). V lost 4 bases and J lost 10, with 15 bases in between. Germline V gives CDR1 SGHDT, CDR2 YYEEEE. This CDR3 comprises 14 residues. CDR3 coding DNA: TGTGCCAGCAGCCGGTTGGGGGGAGGCTCACCCCTCCACTTT. Encoded protein: CASSRLGGGSPLHF.

The chain uses TRBV7-2 and TRBJ2-3; no reliable D call. The V end lost 6 bases, the J end lost 3 bases, and 7 bases lay between the germline ends. Per the germline V gene, CDR1 is SGHTA and CDR2 is FQGNSA. CDR3 size: 12 residues. The CDR3 coding sequence is TGTGCCAGCAGATCTAGAACAGATACGCAGTATTTT. It codes for CASRSRTDTQYF. Full variable domain (missing parts from reference TRBV7-2 and TRBJ2-3): GAGVSQSPSNKVTEKGKDVELRCDPISGHTALYWYRQSLGQGLEFLIYFQGNSAPDKSGLPSDRFSAERTGGSVSTLTIQRTQQEDSAVYLCASRSRTDTQYFGPGTRLTVL.

The V call is TRBV29-1, the J call TRBJ2-1, with 8 bases that match TRBD2. The trim removed 7 bases at V and 12 bases at J, leaving 11 bases unmatched. The germline V gene has CDR1 SQVTM and CDR2 ANQGSEA. CDR3 length: 12 amino acids. The CDR3 sequence is CSADRSGGGQFF. Here the CDR3 DNA reads TGCAGCGCTGACAGAAGCGGGGGCGGGCAGTTCTTC.

The chain is built from TRBV4-3 and TRBJ2-3, with D maybe TRBD1 (6 bases). This CDR3 has 16 residues. Germline V gene lookup returns CDR1 LGHNA and CDR2 YSLEER. Trimming left V 0 bases short and J 5 bases short, with 15 bases between. The CDR3: CASSQDGTGTRDTQYF. CDR3 sequence (DNA): TGCGCCAGCAGCCAAGATGGTACAGGGACGAGAGATACGCAGTATTTT.

The chain employs TRBV30 and TRBJ1-1; TRBD1 matches at 7 bases. Trimming removed 5 bases from V and 7 bases from J; junction bases left unmatched: 10. Germline values: CDR1 GTSNPN, CDR2 SVGIG (reference sequence). The CDR3 is 13 residues long. Written as DNA, the CDR3 is TGTGCCTGGTGTGGACAGGAACCCGATGAAGCTTTCTTT. Translation gives CAWCGQEPDEAFF.

J is TRBJ1-2 and V is TRBV5-6; tentatively, D is TRBD1 (6 bases). The V end was cut by 4 bases, the J end by 2 bases, with 9 bases between. The CDR3 runs 13 residues. Per germline, CDR1 SGHDT and CDR2 YYEEEE. CDR3 sequence (DNA): TGTGCCAGCAGCCCCGACAGGAACTATGGCTACACCTTC. Its protein product is CASSPDRNYGYTF.

This clone was picked up a small number of times. The chain uses TRBV19 and TRBJ2-1; TRBD1 is a possible D gene (6 bases). The CDR3 is 15 amino acids. The V gene lost 3 bases and the J gene lost 7 bases, with 16 bases spanning the gap. The germline V gene encodes CDR1 LNHDA and CDR2 SQIVND (reference sequence). CDR3 region: CASSIPPRGHNEQFF. CDR3 coding DNA: TGTGCCAGTAGTATCCCCCCCAGGGGTCATAATGAGCAGTTCTTC. The variable domain in full, completed from reference TRBV19 and TRBJ2-1, reads DGGITQSPKYLFRKEGQNVTLSCEQNLNHDAMYWYRQDPGQGLRLIYYSQIVNDFQKGDIAEGYSVSREKKESFPLTVTSAQKNPTAFYLCASSIPPRGHNEQFFGPGTRLTVL.

The chain uses TRBV29-1 and TRBJ2-7, with D perhaps matching TRBD2 (6 bases). The length of the CDR3 is 13 residues. Germline CDR1 and CDR2: SQVTM and ANQGSEA. Trimming shortened V by 4 bases and J by 2 bases, and 12 bases separated the two germline ends. This CDR3 reads CSVVSGGTYEQYF. The CDR3, as DNA: TGCAGCGTTGTTTCCGGGGGAACCTACGAGCAGTACTTC.

This chain joins TRBV2 and TRBJ2-1; D not resolved. This CDR3 has 13 residues. Germline V CDR1 and CDR2: SNHLY, FYNNEI. Trimming shortened V by 7 bases and J by 10 bases, and 17 bases separated the two germline ends. The CDR3 sequence is CASTLKGGWEQFF. The CDR3 DNA is TGTGCCAGCACTCTCAAGGGCGGCTGGGAGCAGTTCTTC.

This sequence joins TRBV30 and TRBJ2-7; D may match TRBD1 or TRBD2 (5 bases each). The V gene's germline CDR1 is GTSNPN and CDR2 SVGIG (reference sequence). V was pared by 2 bases and J by 7 bases, with 21 bases between. This CDR3 has 15 residues. The CDR3: CAWSNPGTGYVEQYF. The CDR3 bases are TGTGCCTGGAGTAATCCCGGGACGGGGTATGTTGAGCAGTACTTC.

The gene calls are TRBV5-1 and TRBJ2-2; D gene ambiguous. Trimming took 0 bases from V and 3 from J, leaving 3 bases between them. Germline V gene lookup returns CDR1 SGHRS and CDR2 YFSETQ. The CDR3 covers 13 residues. CDR3 nucleotides: TGCGCCAGCAGCTTGGGGTACACCGGGGAGCTGTTTTTT. Protein: CASSLGYTGELFF.

This clone has just a few counts. The chain carries TRBV7-2 and TRBJ1-2; maybe TRBD1 (5 bases). The CDR3 contains 16 residues. Trimming removed 3 bases at V and 0 bases at J, with 14 bases between. The germline V gene has CDR1 SGHTA and CDR2 FQGNSA. The CDR3 loop is CASSLSRQTSNYGYTF. In DNA, the CDR3 is TGTGCCAGCAGCTTGAGTCGACAGACCTCTAACTATGGCTACACCTTC.

This clone was detected many times. CDR3 amino acids: CASSLDEYYGYTF. CDR3 coding DNA: TGTGCCAGCAGCTTAGATGAGTACTATGGCTACACCTTC. The V gene is TRBV7-2, the J gene TRBJ1-2, with D unresolved. V was shortened by 1 base and J by 3 bases, with 6 bases between the two germline ends. CDR1 and CDR2 (germline): SGHTA, FQGNSA. This CDR3 has 13 amino acids.

This clone was detected a few times. The chain is built from TRBV4-3 and TRBJ2-3, with 10 bases aligning to TRBD2. Germline V gene sequence: CDR1 LGHNA, CDR2 YSLEER. This CDR3 has 18 residues. V trimming: 0 bases; J trimming: 5 bases; junction bases outside the gene matches: 11. CDR3 loop: CASSQESGSSGRVDTQYF. CDR3 bases: TGCGCCAGCAGCCAAGAAAGCGGGTCTAGCGGGAGAGTAGATACGCAGTATTTT.

The CDR3 DNA reads as TGCGCCAGCAGTCAAGGGGCCGGGGAGCTGTTTTTT. It translates to CASSQGAGELFF. The J gene is TRBJ2-2, the V gene TRBV5-1, with D perhaps TRBD1 (5 bases). Germline values: CDR1 SGHRS, CDR2 YFSETQ. Trimming pared 5 bases from V and 6 bases from J, leaving 8 bases between. CDR3 length equals 12 residues.